A selection of T cell receptor beta chains follows, all from one sample in a study of CD4 T cells in relation to SARS-CoV-2 and coronaviruses. Their recognized antigens are unknown. Only in-frame clones appear in the TCRdb table, and some are missing; sequencing was by immunoSEQ multiplex PCR. The sample lists 20,000 to 25,000 clones, 76% occurring once. Material for sequencing was CD4+ T cells from PBMCs, cultured in vitro. These receptors came from a human donor in good health. The conserved cysteine and the conserved F or W are not part of the CDR3 here. Each record gives: CDR3 protein, J gene, clone size, V gene. Size values are once, few and many counts, or a class for expanded clones, and some rows have none.

ASSGGARVLYEQY TRBJ2-7 NA TRBV5-8
AWSVGRGNTEAF TRBJ1-1 NA TRBV30
ASSHLGTGNTGELF TRBJ2-2 NA TRBV4-1
ASSVVGGGNEQF TRBJ2-1 NA TRBV9
ASSSTGTGNQPQH TRBJ1-5 NA TRBV28
SVEQTGVNTEAF TRBJ1-1 NA TRBV29-1
ASSLRGVRVSGNTIY TRBJ1-3 NA TRBV28
ATSEADTQY TRBJ2-3 NA TRBV24-1
ASSLWGLASYNEQF TRBJ2-1 NA TRBV28
ASSLRGVDIQY TRBJ2-4 NA TRBV28
ASSESRDGYT TRBJ1-2 few TRBV6-1
ATSLPGLAGRNEQF TRBJ2-1 NA TRBV24-1
ASSLSPDNEQF TRBJ2-1 NA TRBV5-1
ASSVRQFANVLT TRBJ2-6 NA TRBV23-1
ASSDLSYAAGELF TRBJ2-2 NA TRBV2
SVDRVLGGYT TRBJ1-2 once TRBV29-1
ASSLAFVAGSYEQY TRBJ2-7 NA TRBV5-4
ASSRRGGDTEAF TRBJ1-1 NA TRBV28
ASSQADSQPQH TRBJ1-5 NA TRBV3-1/TRBV3-2
ASSLKGQLGETQY TRBJ2-5 NA TRBV5-1
ASSTTDYSNQPQH TRBJ1-5 NA TRBV19
ASSYSRGQGEETQY TRBJ2-5 NA TRBV6-5
SASLGLSTDTQY TRBJ2-3 NA TRBV20-1
ASPPPDVVSEQY TRBJ2-7 once TRBV6-5
ASRFLTEAF TRBJ1-1 NA TRBV27
AAAPNFGGAHEQY TRBJ2-7 NA TRBV6-5
ASTPDRGAF TRBJ1-1 NA TRBV6-5
ASSVGPGGPGNTIY TRBJ1-3 NA TRBV6-1
ASSSGRDQPQH TRBJ1-5 once TRBV18
ASTPRVLDFEQY TRBJ2-7 NA TRBV4-2
ASSLGLAGAVRTQY TRBJ2-5 NA TRBV28
ASSEDSGRSN TRBJ2-7 NA TRBV2
ASSPSGSRGTGELF TRBJ2-2 NA TRBV6-4
ASSFHTGELF TRBJ2-2 NA TRBV5-1
SASRWVSYNEQF TRBJ2-1 few TRBV20-1
ASSIKRDYNEQF TRBJ2-1 NA TRBV6-6
ASSDQGGNEQF TRBJ2-1 NA TRBV5-4
ASSLGQVNTEAF TRBJ1-1 NA TRBV7-3
ASSRLLQAGPYNEQF TRBJ2-1 NA TRBV27
ATSDRGLTTGELF TRBJ2-2 NA TRBV24-1
AWSYQFDQPQH TRBJ1-5 few TRBV30
ASSVESHSTDTQY TRBJ2-3 NA TRBV9
ASINEGTEAF TRBJ1-1 NA TRBV28
ASSPYFAGGPYNEQF TRBJ2-1 NA TRBV7-9
ASSLGASKGPTEAF TRBJ1-1 NA TRBV7-9